Below are 8 T cell receptor beta chains sequenced from a single sample in a study of CD8+ T cells in alopecia areata. Treatment reported: oral pan-JAK inhibitor, 5-10 mg twice daily. The sequencing template was cDNA reverse transcribed from extracted RNA. Method: immunoSEQ multiplex PCR; TCRdb's copy keeps in-frame clones and lacks some. The table has 200,000 to 250,000 clones, 35% to 40% seen once. The source was CD4+ T cells sorted from blood, collected between weeks 30 and 35, from a patient treated with tofacitinib. All receptors come from a human donor with alopecia areata.

This rearrangement joins TRBV6-1 to TRBJ1-5; D is unclear. This CDR3 contains 14 residues. V lost 6 bases and J 0 bases, leaving 9 bases between the germline ends. From germline, CDR1 is MNHNS and CDR2 SASEGT. For the CDR3, the DNA is TGTGCCAGCAGGGCGAGGAATAGCAATCAGCCCCAGCATTTT. It translates to CASRARNSNQPQHF.

The V and J genes are TRBV6-6 and TRBJ1-2; D unclear. Trimming cost V 4 bases and J 3 bases, with 3 bases left between them. CDR3 length equals 11 residues. From germline, CDR1 is MNHNY and CDR2 SVGAGI (reference sequence). The CDR3 region has the DNA TGTGCCAGCAGTTTCGACTATGGCTACACCTTC. Encoded protein: CASSFDYGYTF.

This clone has only a few counts. The V and J genes are TRBV7-2 and TRBJ2-1, with 14 bases identical to TRBD2. Per the germline V gene, CDR1 is SGHTA and CDR2 is FQGNSA. V lost 6 bases to trimming and J lost 6 bases; unmatched junction nucleotides: 4. The CDR3 spans 15 residues. The CDR3 reads CASRRTSGRSNEQFF. The CDR3 DNA reads TGTGCCAGCAGGAGGACTAGCGGGAGGTCCAATGAGCAGTTCTTC. Complete variable domain (other parts from reference TRBV7-2 and TRBJ2-1): GAGVSQSPSNKVTEKGKDVELRCDPISGHTALYWYRQSLGQGLEFLIYFQGNSAPDKSGLPSDRFSAERTGGSVSTLTIQRTQQEDSAVYLCASRRTSGRSNEQFFGPGTRLTVL.

The chain employs TRBV4-2 and TRBJ1-4; 7 bases are a match to TRBD1. Per germline, CDR1 LGHNA and CDR2 YNFKEQ. The CDR3 contains 16 residues. V was pared by 0 bases and J by 8 bases, with 9 bases of the junction left unmatched. In DNA, the CDR3 is TGTGCCAGCAGCCAAGATCAAGACAGGGTCGTGGAAAAACTGTTTTTT. Its protein is CASSQDQDRVVEKLFF.

The rearrangement joins TRBV2 to TRBJ2-7, with D hard to call. This CDR3 contains 13 residues. CDR1 and CDR2 (germline): SNHLY, FYNNEI. V lost 3 bases and J lost 5, with 11 bases in between. CDR3 amino acids: CASSELGINEQYF. In nucleotides, the CDR3 is TGTGCCAGCAGTGAGTTGGGCATAAACGAGCAGTACTTC. The variable domain in full, with the rest retrieved from reference TRBV2 and TRBJ2-7, is EPEVTQTPSHQVTQMGQEVILRCVPISNHLYFYWYRQILGQKVEFLVSFYNNEISEKSEIFDDQFSVERPDGSNFTLKIRSTKLEDSAMYFCASSELGINEQYFGPGTRLTVT.

The V call is TRBV7-9, the J call TRBJ1-1, with D tentatively TRBD1 (5 bases). The germline CDR1 and CDR2 sequences are SEHNR and FQNEAQ (reference sequence). CDR3 size: 16 residues. Trimming removed 3 bases at V and 4 bases at J, with 18 bases between. CDR3 in DNA: TGTGCCAGCAGCTTGCGCGACAGCAGGAGAGGCACTGAAGCTTTCTTT. Encoded protein: CASSLRDSRRGTEAFF.

This clone was observed a few times. This chain connects TRBV29-1 to TRBJ1-1; D is unclear. The CDR3 covers 13 residues. CDR1 and CDR2 (germline): SQVTM, ANQGSEA. The V end was cut by 4 bases, the J end by 0 bases, with 9 bases between. CDR3 sequence reads: CSVGKLMNTEAFF. The CDR3 DNA reads as TGCAGCGTTGGGAAGCTAATGAACACTGAAGCTTTCTTT. Supplemented by reference TRBV29-1 and TRBJ1-1, the full variable domain reads SAVISQKPSRDICQRGTSLTIQCQVDSQVTMMFWYRQQPGQSLTLIATANQGSEATYESGFVIDKFPISRPNLTFSTLTVSNMSPEDSSIYLCSVGKLMNTEAFFGQGTRLTVV.

This clone was found a few times. V is TRBV11-1 and J is TRBJ2-1; tentatively, D is TRBD1 (6 bases). In germline, CDR1 is SGHAT, CDR2 FQDESV (reference sequence). V lost 1 base and J 8 bases, leaving 18 bases between the germline ends. This CDR3 comprises 16 residues. CDR3 coding DNA: TGTGCCAGCAGCTTAGTGGGCAGGGGTCGGGGAGATGAGCAGTTCTTC. Protein product: CASSLVGRGRGDEQFF. Combining the CDR3 with reference TRBV11-1 and TRBJ2-1 gives the whole variable domain EAEVAQSPRYKITEKSQAVAFWCDPISGHATLYWYRQILGQGPELLVQFQDESVVDDSQLPKDRFSAERLKGVDSTLKIQPAELGDSAMYLCASSLVGRGRGDEQFFGPGTRLTVL.